This entry is about one T cell receptor (beta chain). V shed 4 bases and J shed 0 bases, with 15 bases lying between them. Germline V gene data show CDR1 as LGHNA and CDR2 as YSLEER. CDR3 length equals 17 residues. Authors' analysis steps: Researchers report that nucleated cell counts were estimated from reference gene primer amplification. The protocol was immunoSEQ multiplex PCR, while the TCRdb copy is restricted to in-frame clones and leaves out a portion. The V and J calls and clone size come from that table; D and trimming were worked out from the DNA. The sample records under 200,000 clones, roughly 80% being singletons. This sample is drawn from a study of blood T cell repertoires in COVID-19. Study in general: Both acute and convalescent COVID-19 samples were obtained from the United States, Italy and Spain. PBMCs, B-cell-depleted T cells, or T cells provided the cDNA or gDNA that made up the material.

The sequence derives from a human donor in a cohort sampled during active COVID-19. Sequencing was done on a sample of peripheral blood. The chain joins TRBV4-3 to TRBJ1-4; D possibly corresponds to TRBD1 (5 bases). CDR3 nucleotide sequence: TGCGCCAGCAGCCCTCGGGGGAGATTTTCAACTAATGAAAAACTGTTTTTT. Its protein product is CASSPRGRFSTNEKLFF.